Listed here are 2 T cell receptor beta chains from one sample, sequenced in a study of CD8 T cell repertoires and HIV-1 epitope variants. The method was immunoSEQ multiplex PCR; TCRdb's version includes in-frame clones alone and lacks a portion of them. The sample yields about 5,500 clones, around 68% seen once. These TCRs are of unknown antigen specificity. The specimen was cultured CD8+ T cells derived from PBMCs. The receptors here all came from a male donor with HIV.

This sequence joins TRBV6-5 and TRBJ2-2; D possibly corresponds to TRBD1 (6 bases). V lost 0 bases and J lost 6, with 11 bases in between. Germline V gene lookup returns CDR1 MNHEY and CDR2 SVGAGI. CDR3 length: 15 amino acids. CDR3 residues: CASSYSNRVAGELFF. The CDR3 DNA is TGTGCCAGCAGTTACTCGAACAGGGTGGCCGGGGAGCTGTTTTTT.

This clone is medium-sized by share. The rearrangement joins TRBV7-8 to TRBJ2-1; the D is unclear. Germline V gene sequence: CDR1 SGHVS, CDR2 FQNEAQ. This CDR3 spans 14 amino acids. The V end was cut by 1 base, the J end by 0 bases, with 4 bases between. CDR3 DNA: TGTGCCAGCAGCTTAGATAGCTCCTACAATGAGCAGTTCTTC. This codes for CASSLDSSYNEQFF.